The next 4 T cell receptor beta chains were all read from a single sample in a study of siplizumab effects on memory and regulatory T cells. Sequenced by immunoSEQ multiplex PCR; TCRdb stores in-frame clones only, minus some. The sample holds tens of thousands of clones; roughly 90% are singletons and the top ten take around 0.25%. Material for sequencing was naive CD4+ T cells sorted from blood. These TCRs come from a human donor in good health.

The chain combines TRBV25-1 with TRBJ1-4; D not certain. This CDR3 is 15 amino acids long. Germline V gene sequence: CDR1 MGHDK, CDR2 SYGVNS. Trimming took 3 bases from V and 5 from J, leaving 13 bases between them. CDR3 sequence: CASSERSKGNEKLFF. CDR3 sequence (DNA): TGTGCCAGCAGTGAGAGGTCTAAGGGAAATGAAAAACTGTTTTTT.

This clone came up once. J is TRBJ2-1 and V is TRBV4-1, with D hard to call. Trimming pared 2 bases from V and 3 bases from J, leaving 14 bases between. The CDR3 extends over 16 amino acids. Germline CDR1 reads MGHRA; CDR2 reads YSYEKL. CDR3 amino acids: CASSQRTAERYNEQFF. CDR3 in DNA: TGCGCCAGCAGCCAAAGGACGGCAGAGCGCTACAATGAGCAGTTCTTC.

The chain joins TRBV15 to TRBJ2-2; the match to TRBD1 covers 7 bases. Germline CDR1 and CDR2: LNHNV and YYDKDF (reference sequence). This CDR3 contains 17 residues. With 1 base clipped from V and 3 bases from J, the junction kept 8 bases outside the gene matches. The CDR3 coding sequence is TGTGCCACCAGCAGAGGGTCGGGACAGAGGGACACCGGGGAGCTGTTTTTT. Its protein is CATSRGSGQRDTGELFF.

V usage is TRBV29-1 and J usage is TRBJ2-5, with 10 positions matching TRBD2. Looked up from germline, CDR1 is SQVTM and CDR2 is ANQGSEA. The ends lost 4 bases at V and 5 bases at J; junction bases unmatched: 16. This CDR3 is 17 amino acids long. Here the CDR3 DNA reads TGCAGCGTTGGTGGCCCGGGGGGTCTAGCGGGAGAGGAGACCCAGTACTTC. Translation gives CSVGGPGGLAGEETQYF.